The present TCR beta chain was sequenced within a study of blood T cell repertoires in COVID-19. In the study overall: COVID-19 samples, acute and convalescent, were from the United States, Italy and Spain. PBMCs, B-cell-depleted T cells, or T cells provided the cDNA or gDNA that made up the material.

Original analysis: Nucleated cell counts were estimated from reference gene primer amplification. The method was immunoSEQ multiplex PCR; TCRdb's version includes in-frame clones alone and lacks a portion of them. The V and J calls and the clone size are those of that table, but D and trimming were determined from the DNA. The sample includes tens of thousands of clones, around 75% of them seen just once. This receptor was taken from a human donor in a cohort sampled during active COVID-19. The sequenced sample was peripheral blood.

The CDR3 reads CAISRDSDYGYTF. In DNA form, the CDR3 reads TGTGCCATCAGTCGGGACTCCGACTATGGCTACACCTTC. V is TRBV10-3 and J is TRBJ1-2; the D gene is possibly TRBD1 (5 bases). Per the germline V gene, CDR1 is ENHRY and CDR2 is SYGVKD. V was trimmed by 5 bases and J by 3 bases, leaving 10 bases between them. This CDR3 comprises 13 residues.